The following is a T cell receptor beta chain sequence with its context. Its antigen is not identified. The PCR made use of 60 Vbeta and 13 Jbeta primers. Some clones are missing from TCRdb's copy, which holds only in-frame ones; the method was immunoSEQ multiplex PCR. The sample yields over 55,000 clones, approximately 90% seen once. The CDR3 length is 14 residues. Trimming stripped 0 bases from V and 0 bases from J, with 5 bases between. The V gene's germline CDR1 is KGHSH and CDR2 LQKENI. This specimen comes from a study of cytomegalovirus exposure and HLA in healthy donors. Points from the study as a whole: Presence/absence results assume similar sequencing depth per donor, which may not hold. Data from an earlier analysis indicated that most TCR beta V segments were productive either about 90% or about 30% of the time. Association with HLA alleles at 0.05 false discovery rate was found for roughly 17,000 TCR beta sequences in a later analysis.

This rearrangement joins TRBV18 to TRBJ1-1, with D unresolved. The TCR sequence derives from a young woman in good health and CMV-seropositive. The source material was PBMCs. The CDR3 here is CASSPPEMNTEAFF. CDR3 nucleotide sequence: TGTGCCAGCTCACCACCTGAGATGAACACTGAAGCTTTCTTT. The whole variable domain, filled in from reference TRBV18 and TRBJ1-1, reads NAGVMQNPRHLVRRRGQEARLRCSPMKGHSHVYWYRQLPEEGLKFMVYLQKENIIDESGMPKERFSAEFPKEGPSILRIQQVVRGDSAAYFCASSPPEMNTEAFFGQGTRLTVV.